A single sample gave rise to the 22 T cell receptor beta chains below, sequenced in a study of brain metastases from non-small cell lung cancer. Sequencing was performed with immunoSEQ multiplex PCR; in TCRdb, only in-frame clones are kept and a portion is missing. The sample has 900 to 950 clones; about 93% are singletons. Sequences were obtained from tumor-adjacent normal tissue. The receptors shown here come from a donor aged 40 or older with non-small cell lung cancer.

The chain joins TRBV9 to TRBJ1-1, with 10 bases that match TRBD1. Germline lookup yields CDR1 SGDLS and CDR2 YYNGEE. The CDR3 extends over 15 amino acids. V dropped 0 bases and J dropped 7; count of bases not matched to a gene: 6. The CDR3 DNA is TGTGCCAGCAGCGTAGACTCGGGACAGGGGATTGAAGCTTTCTTT. This translates into CASSVDSGQGIEAFF.

This clone was observed a single time. The chain uses TRBV5-1 and TRBJ1-3; the D is unclear. This CDR3 has 16 residues. Trimming took off 0 bases at V and 0 bases at J, with 10 bases between the two ends. Per the germline V gene, CDR1 is SGHRS and CDR2 is YFSETQ. The DNA of the CDR3 is TGCGCCAGCAGCTTGGTCGGCAGGAGCTCTGGAAACACCATATATTTT. It codes for CASSLVGRSSGNTIYF.

This chain links TRBV24-1 with TRBJ1-4; D call uncertain. This CDR3 contains 12 residues. V was trimmed by 5 bases and J by 11 bases, leaving 11 bases between them. Germline values: CDR1 KGHDR, CDR2 SFDVKD. The CDR3 spells CATSAEGNKLFF. In DNA form, the CDR3 reads TGTGCCACCAGTGCTGAAGGAAATAAACTGTTTTTT.

Sample share makes this clone hyperexpanded. V gene TRBV7-9 combines with J gene TRBJ2-2, with D unclear. The V and J ends lost 5 bases and 0 bases respectively, with 7 bases between them. The CDR3 consists of 14 residues. Germline CDR1 and CDR2: SEHNR and FQNEAQ (reference sequence). Here the CDR3 DNA reads TGTGCCAGCAGCGTGGTGTCGAACACCGGGGAGCTGTTTTTT. Protein product: CASSVVSNTGELFF.

This chain uses TRBV4-2 with TRBJ2-7, with D unresolved. V was cut by 0 bases and J by 2 bases, with 11 bases left in between. Germline CDR1 LGHNA, CDR2 YNFKEQ. The CDR3 runs 15 residues. Written as DNA, the CDR3 is TGTGCCAGCAGCCAAGAAGCTAGTGAGGCCTACGAGCAGTACTTC. It translates to CASSQEASEAYEQYF.

This sequence joins TRBV2 and TRBJ2-3; D is possibly TRBD2 (5 bases). The CDR3 loop spans 16 amino acids. In germline, CDR1 is SNHLY, CDR2 FYNNEI. V shed 5 bases and J shed 6 bases, with 21 bases lying between them. The CDR3 DNA is TGTGCCAGCAGTTCAGCCACGGCGGGTAGGCGGGATACGCAGTATTTT. As protein: CASSSATAGRRDTQYF.

This chain connects TRBV3-1 (or the pseudogene TRBV3-2) to TRBJ2-7, with D maybe TRBD1 (6 bases). This CDR3 has 12 amino acids. Germline V CDR1 and CDR2: LGHDT, YNNKEL (reference sequence). V shed 4 bases and J shed 5 bases, with 9 bases lying between them. CDR3 residues: CASSLTGNEQYF. Here the CDR3 DNA reads TGTGCCAGCAGCCTTACAGGGAACGAGCAGTACTTC.

The chain is built from TRBV6-2 or TRBV6-3 and TRBJ2-1; D not certain. Germline V gene sequence: CDR1 MNHEY, CDR2 SVGEGT. V lost 0 bases and J 6 bases, leaving 12 bases between the germline ends. The CDR3 extends over 15 amino acids. CDR3 coding DNA: TGTGCCAGCAGTTACTCGAAAGGTAGCCCCAATGAGCAGTTCTTC. Translating gives CASSYSKGSPNEQFF.

The chain links TRBV18 to TRBJ2-2; D is unresolved. This CDR3 has 14 residues. Germline lookup yields CDR1 KGHSH and CDR2 LQKENI. V lost 3 bases, J lost 8 bases, and 13 bases lay in between. In DNA, the CDR3 is TGTGCCAGCTCACCCCCTACGCGGATTGGGGAGCTGTTTTTT. Encoded protein: CASSPPTRIGELFF. Filled out from reference TRBV18 and TRBJ2-2, the complete variable domain reads NAGVMQNPRHLVRRRGQEARLRCSPMKGHSHVYWYRQLPEEGLKFMVYLQKENIIDESGMPKERFSAEFPKEGPSILRIQQVVRGDSAAYFCASSPPTRIGELFFGEGSRLTVL.

The rearrangement joins TRBV29-1 to TRBJ1-1; a weak D match, TRBD1 (6 bases). Per germline, CDR1 SQVTM and CDR2 ANQGSEA. V lost 6 bases, J lost 11 bases, and 16 bases lay in between. This CDR3 spans 11 amino acids. The CDR3 nucleotides read TGCAGCGTCGCCGAACAGGGCTCCGCTTTCTTT. Translated: CSVAEQGSAFF.

The V and J genes are TRBV4-1 and TRBJ1-5; maybe TRBD1 (5 bases). The germline V gene has CDR1 MGHRA and CDR2 YSYEKL. This CDR3 has 16 amino acids. The V end lost 0 bases, the J end lost 7 bases, and 16 bases lay between the germline ends. The CDR3 DNA follows: TGCGCCAGCAGCCAAGACCGGGCGGGGGACGGGCAGCCCCAGCATTTT. This encodes CASSQDRAGDGQPQHF.

This clone was detected a few times. This chain uses TRBV15 with TRBJ2-2; no definite D call. Trimming pared 0 bases from V and 6 bases from J, leaving 5 bases between. Germline CDR1 and CDR2: LNHNV and YYDKDF (reference sequence). The CDR3 length is 13 residues. As DNA, the CDR3 is TGTGCCACCAGCAGAGATACCCCCGGGGAGCTGTTTTTT. Translating gives CATSRDTPGELFF.

The rearrangement joins TRBV4-2 to TRBJ2-2; 9 positions agree with TRBD1. After removal of 1 base from V and 4 bases from J, the junction contained 7 bases not matched to a gene. Germline V lookup: CDR1 LGHNA, CDR2 YNFKEQ. This CDR3 contains 17 residues. Here the CDR3 reads CASSQANNRGRTGELFF. The CDR3 DNA reads as TGTGCCAGCAGCCAAGCTAATAACAGGGGGCGCACCGGGGAGCTGTTTTTT.

The CDR3 DNA follows: TGTGCCATCAGTGCCCTTCCCACTAACTATGGCTACACCTTC. Amino acids: CAISALPTNYGYTF. The chain recombines TRBV10-3 with TRBJ1-2; D not certain. Trimming stripped 4 bases from V and 0 bases from J, with 9 bases between. Germline loops: CDR1 ENHRY, CDR2 SYGVKD. CDR3 size: 14 residues.

The chain links TRBV27 to TRBJ1-1; TRBD1 matches 7 bases. This CDR3 has 15 amino acids. Per germline, CDR1 MNHEY and CDR2 SMNVEV (reference sequence). The V gene end was trimmed by 4 bases and the J gene end by 7 bases; junction bases not matched to a gene: 12. The chain's CDR3 is CASSSSNRGGIEAFF. CDR3 coding DNA: TGTGCCAGCAGTTCCTCCAACAGGGGAGGTATTGAAGCTTTCTTT.

The rearrangement uses TRBV19 and TRBJ2-5; TRBD2 matches at 8 bases. Germline V CDR1 and CDR2: LNHDA, SQIVND (reference sequence). This CDR3 region has 14 residues. J gave up 2 bases and V 3 bases, and 2 bases lay outside the gene matches. For the CDR3, the DNA is TGTGCCAGTAGTATCATAGCGGGGCAAGAGACCCAGTACTTC. It encodes CASSIIAGQETQYF.

V usage is TRBV10-1 and J usage is TRBJ1-1; the match to TRBD1 covers 8 bases. CDR1 and CDR2 (germline): WNHNN, SYGVQD (reference sequence). CDR3 length equals 15 residues. The trim removed 2 bases at V and 0 bases at J, leaving 2 bases unmatched. CDR3 sequence reads: CASSETGGMNTEAFF. CDR3 nucleotides: TGCGCCAGCAGTGAGACAGGGGGAATGAACACTGAAGCTTTCTTT.

The chain carries TRBV2 and TRBJ1-1; TRBD1 might be the D (6 bases). This CDR3 contains 15 residues. The germline V and J ends were trimmed by 6 bases and 4 bases, with 18 bases remaining between them. The germline gives CDR1 SNHLY, CDR2 FYNNEI. The CDR3 bases are TGTGCCAGCAGAGGAAAATTGGGGGCCTCCACTGAAGCTTTCTTT. Protein: CASRGKLGASTEAFF.

The chain recombines TRBV4-2 with TRBJ1-6; no firm D call. CDR1 is LGHNA and CDR2 is YNFKEQ in the germline V gene. V lost 5 bases and J 8 bases, leaving 13 bases between the germline ends. The CDR3 is made up of 14 amino acids. In DNA, the CDR3 is TGTGCCAGCAGCAAAAAAATCGGGGATTCACCCCTCCACTTT. Amino acid sequence: CASSKKIGDSPLHF.

The V gene is TRBV6-2 or TRBV6-3, the J gene TRBJ2-1, with unresolved D. The CDR3 is 13 residues long. V was cut by 4 bases and J by 6 bases, with 10 bases left in between. From germline, CDR1 is MNHEY and CDR2 SVGEGT. The CDR3 loop reads CASSWAWSNEQFF. CDR3 DNA sequence: TGTGCCAGCAGTTGGGCGTGGAGCAATGAGCAGTTCTTC.

CDR3 region: CASSFPTGAKRETQYF. CDR3 sequence (DNA): TGTGCCAGCAGCTTCCCGACAGGGGCCAAAAGAGAGACCCAGTACTTC. The V gene is TRBV7-2, the J gene TRBJ2-5, with 8 bases that match TRBD1. There are 16 residues in the CDR3. V was clipped by 3 bases and J by 4 bases; unmatched bases: 10. The germline V gene encodes CDR1 SGHTA and CDR2 FQGNSA.

This chain uses TRBV24-1 with TRBJ1-2; no definite D call. This CDR3 spans 16 amino acids. The V gene lost 4 bases and the J gene lost 8 bases, with 22 bases spanning the gap. Germline CDR1 reads KGHDR; CDR2 reads SFDVKD. The CDR3 DNA sequence: TGTGCCACCAGTGACATTGTGGCCCGCGGCGGACGGGGCTACACCTTC. Protein product: CATSDIVARGGRGYTF.